This T cell receptor (beta chain) was retrieved from a study of T cells in Graves' hyperthyroidism and ophthalmopathy. The CDR3 runs to 18 residues. Authors of the study amplified TCR beta CDR3 regions from RNA transcripts. Initially, a first-round RT-PCR of the TCR CDR3 employed the HTBI primer set. TCRdb redid the calling of the multiplex PCR reads with MiXCR, one entry per CDR3 protein. This table holds about 600,000 distinct CDR3 sequences, 14% found once. The source is a young woman with Graves' ophthalmopathy. The sequenced material came from blood. This rearrangement joins TRBV3-2 to TRBJ1-5; the table's D gene call, TRBD1, was not cross checked with the DNA. TRBV3-2 is marked as a pseudogene. The CDR3 region has the DNA TGTGCCAGCAGCTCTCCCGGGACAGGGGGCATGAGCAATCAGCCCCAGCATTTT. Residues: CASSSPGTGGMSNQPQHF.